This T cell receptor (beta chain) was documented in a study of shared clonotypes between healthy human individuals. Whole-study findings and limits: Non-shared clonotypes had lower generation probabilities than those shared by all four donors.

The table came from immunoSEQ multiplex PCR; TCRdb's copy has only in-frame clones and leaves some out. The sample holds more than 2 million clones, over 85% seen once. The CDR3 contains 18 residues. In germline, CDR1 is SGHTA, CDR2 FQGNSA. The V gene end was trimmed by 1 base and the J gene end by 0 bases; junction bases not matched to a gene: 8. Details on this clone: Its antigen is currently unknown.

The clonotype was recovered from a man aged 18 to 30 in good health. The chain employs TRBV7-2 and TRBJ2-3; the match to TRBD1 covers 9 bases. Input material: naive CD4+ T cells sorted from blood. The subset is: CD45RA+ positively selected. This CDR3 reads CASSLGTGAKISTDTQYF. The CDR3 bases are TGTGCCAGCAGCTTAGGGACAGGGGCAAAAATCAGCACAGATACGCAGTATTTT.